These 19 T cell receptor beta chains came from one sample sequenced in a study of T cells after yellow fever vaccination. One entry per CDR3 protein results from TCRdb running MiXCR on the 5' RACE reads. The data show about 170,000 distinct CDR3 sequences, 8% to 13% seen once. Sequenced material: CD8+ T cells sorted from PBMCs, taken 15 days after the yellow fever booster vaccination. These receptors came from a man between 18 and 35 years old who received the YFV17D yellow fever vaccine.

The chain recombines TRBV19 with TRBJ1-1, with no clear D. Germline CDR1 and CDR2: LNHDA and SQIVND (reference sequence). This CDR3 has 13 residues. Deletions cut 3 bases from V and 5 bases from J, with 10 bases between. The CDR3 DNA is TGTGCCAGTAGTATTGGCCTGGCGACTGAAGCTTTCTTT. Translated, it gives CASSIGLATEAFF. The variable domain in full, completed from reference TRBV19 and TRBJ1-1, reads DGGITQSPKYLFRKEGQNVTLSCEQNLNHDAMYWYRQDPGQGLRLIYYSQIVNDFQKGDIAEGYSVSREKKESFPLTVTSAQKNPTAFYLCASSIGLATEAFFGQGTRLTVV.

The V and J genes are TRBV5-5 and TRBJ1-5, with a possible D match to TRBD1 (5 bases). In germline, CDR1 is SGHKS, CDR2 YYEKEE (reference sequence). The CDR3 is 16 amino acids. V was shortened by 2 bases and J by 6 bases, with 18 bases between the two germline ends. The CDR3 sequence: CASSFGADLRSQPQHF. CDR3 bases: TGTGCCAGCAGCTTCGGGGCGGACTTGCGTAGTCAGCCCCAGCATTTT.

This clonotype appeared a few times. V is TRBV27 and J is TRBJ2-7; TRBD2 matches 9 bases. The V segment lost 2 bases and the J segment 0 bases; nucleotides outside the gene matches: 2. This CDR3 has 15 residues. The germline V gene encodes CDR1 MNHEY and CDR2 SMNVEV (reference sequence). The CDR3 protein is CASSLTAGGSYEQYV. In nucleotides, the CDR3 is TGTGCCAGCAGTTTAACAGCGGGGGGCTCCTACGAGCAGTACGTC.

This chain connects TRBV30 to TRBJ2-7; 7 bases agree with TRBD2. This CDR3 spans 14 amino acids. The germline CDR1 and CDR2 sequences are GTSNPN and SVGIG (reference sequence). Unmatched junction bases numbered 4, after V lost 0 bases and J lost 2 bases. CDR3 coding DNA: TGTGCCTGGAGTGTGGGGGGGTTGGCCTACGAGCAGTACTTC. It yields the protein CAWSVGGLAYEQYF. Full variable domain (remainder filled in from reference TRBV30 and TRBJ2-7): SQTIHQWPATLVQPVGSPLSLECTVEGTSNPNLYWYRQAAGRGLQLLFYSVGIGQISSEVPQNLSASRPQDRQFILSSKKLLLSDSGFYLCAWSVGGLAYEQYFGPGTRLTVT.

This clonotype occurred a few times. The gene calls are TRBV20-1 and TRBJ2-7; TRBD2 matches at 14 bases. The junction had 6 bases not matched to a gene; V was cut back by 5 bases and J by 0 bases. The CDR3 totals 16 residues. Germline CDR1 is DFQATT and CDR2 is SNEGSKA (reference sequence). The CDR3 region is CSAWGLAGASSYEQYV. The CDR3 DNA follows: TGCAGTGCTTGGGGACTAGCGGGGGCTAGCTCCTACGAGCAGTACGTC.

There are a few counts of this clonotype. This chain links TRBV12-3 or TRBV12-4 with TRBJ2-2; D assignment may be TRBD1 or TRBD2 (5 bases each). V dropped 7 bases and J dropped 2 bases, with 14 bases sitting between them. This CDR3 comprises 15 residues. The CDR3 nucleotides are TGTGCCAGCAATCCCCCTGGGGGTAACACCGGGGAGCTGTTTTTT. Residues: CASNPPGGNTGELFF.

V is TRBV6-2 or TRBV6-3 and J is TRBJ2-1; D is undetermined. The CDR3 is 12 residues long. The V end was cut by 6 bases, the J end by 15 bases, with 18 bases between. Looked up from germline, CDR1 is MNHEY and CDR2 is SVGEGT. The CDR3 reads CASSPDRARPFF. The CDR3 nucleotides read TGTGCCAGCAGCCCTGACCGGGCACGGCCGTTCTTC.

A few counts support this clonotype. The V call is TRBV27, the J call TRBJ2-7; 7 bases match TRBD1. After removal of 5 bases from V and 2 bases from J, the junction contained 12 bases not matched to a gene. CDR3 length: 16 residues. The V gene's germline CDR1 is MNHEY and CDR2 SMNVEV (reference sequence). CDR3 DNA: TGTGCCAGCAGTCCCTCTACAGGGGCTTTGGCCTACGAGCAGTACGTC. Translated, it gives CASSPSTGALAYEQYV.

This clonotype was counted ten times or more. CDR3 sequence (DNA): TGCGCCAGCACAGATTTCTCTGGGGCCAACGTCCTGACTTTC. Its protein is CASTDFSGANVLTF. The J gene is TRBJ2-6, the V gene TRBV4-1, with D uncertain. This CDR3 is 14 amino acids long. Germline V lookup: CDR1 MGHRA, CDR2 YSYEKL. Trimming removed 7 bases at V and 0 bases at J, with 7 bases between.

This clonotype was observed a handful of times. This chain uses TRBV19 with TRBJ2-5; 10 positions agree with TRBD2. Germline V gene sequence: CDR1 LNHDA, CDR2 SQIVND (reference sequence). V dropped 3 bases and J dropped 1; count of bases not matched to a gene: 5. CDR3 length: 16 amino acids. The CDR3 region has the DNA TGTGCCAGTAGTATCGTACTAGCGGGGAGCCAAGAGACCCAGTACTTC. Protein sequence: CASSIVLAGSQETQYF.

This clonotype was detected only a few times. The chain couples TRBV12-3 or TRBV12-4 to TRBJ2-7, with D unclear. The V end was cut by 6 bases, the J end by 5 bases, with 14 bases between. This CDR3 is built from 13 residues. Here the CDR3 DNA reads TGTGCCAGCAGCCCACCCCAGAACGACGAGCAGTACTTC. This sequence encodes CASSPPQNDEQYF.

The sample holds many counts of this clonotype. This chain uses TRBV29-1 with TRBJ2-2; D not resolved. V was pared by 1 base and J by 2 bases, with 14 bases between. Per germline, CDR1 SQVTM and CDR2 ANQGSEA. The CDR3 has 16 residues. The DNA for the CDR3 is TGCAGCGTTGAAGCTCCGGTTGACGGAAACACCGGGGAGCTGTTTTTT. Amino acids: CSVEAPVDGNTGELFF.

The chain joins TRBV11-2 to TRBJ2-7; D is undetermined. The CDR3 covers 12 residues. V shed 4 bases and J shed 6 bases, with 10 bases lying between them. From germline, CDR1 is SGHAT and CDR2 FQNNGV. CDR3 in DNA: TGTGCCAGCAGCTCCCGATGGGGCGAGCAGTACTTC. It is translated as CASSSRWGEQYF.

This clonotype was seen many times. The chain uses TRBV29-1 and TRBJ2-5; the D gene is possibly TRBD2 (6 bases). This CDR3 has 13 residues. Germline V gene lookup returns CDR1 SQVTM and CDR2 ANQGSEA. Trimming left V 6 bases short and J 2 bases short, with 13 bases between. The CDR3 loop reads CSVVGLTQETQYF. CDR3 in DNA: TGCAGCGTGGTGGGACTGACACAAGAGACCCAGTACTTC.

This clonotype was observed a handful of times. The CDR3: CSTRTFGTGELFF. The DNA for the CDR3 is TGCAGCACTAGAACCTTCGGGACCGGGGAGCTGTTTTTT. The chain has TRBV29-1 and TRBJ2-2; a weak D match, TRBD2 (5 bases). Trimming left V 8 bases short and J 5 bases short, with 15 bases between. CDR1 is SQVTM, CDR2 ANQGSEA, per germline. This CDR3 contains 13 residues.

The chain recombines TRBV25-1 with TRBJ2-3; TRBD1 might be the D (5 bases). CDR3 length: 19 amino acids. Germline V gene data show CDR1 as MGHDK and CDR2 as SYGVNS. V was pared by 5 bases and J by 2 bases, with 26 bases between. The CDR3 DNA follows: TGTGCCAGCAGTCCGACTGTGGCCGACAGACTGACCTACACAGATACGCAGTATTTT. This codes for CASSPTVADRLTYTDTQYF.

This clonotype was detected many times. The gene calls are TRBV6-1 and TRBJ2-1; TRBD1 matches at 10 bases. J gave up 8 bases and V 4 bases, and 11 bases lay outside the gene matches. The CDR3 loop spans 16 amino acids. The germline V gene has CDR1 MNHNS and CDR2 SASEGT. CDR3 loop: CASSGDPGQGSDEQFF. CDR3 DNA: TGTGCCAGCAGTGGAGACCCGGGACAGGGGAGCGATGAGCAGTTCTTC.

Here the CDR3 reads CASSRDPFYF. CDR3 sequence (DNA): TGTGCCAGCAGCAGAGACCCCTTCTATTTT. The chain has TRBV21-1 and TRBJ2-3; TRBD1 was called by the table and not checked on the DNA. TRBV21-1 is a pseudogene segment. The CDR3 is 10 amino acids.

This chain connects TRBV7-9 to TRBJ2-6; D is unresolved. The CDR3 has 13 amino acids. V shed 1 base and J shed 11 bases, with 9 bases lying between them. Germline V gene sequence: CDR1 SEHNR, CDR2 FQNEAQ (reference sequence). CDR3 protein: CASSLDTVHVLTF. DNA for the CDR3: TGTGCCAGCAGCTTAGATACCGTCCACGTCCTGACTTTC.